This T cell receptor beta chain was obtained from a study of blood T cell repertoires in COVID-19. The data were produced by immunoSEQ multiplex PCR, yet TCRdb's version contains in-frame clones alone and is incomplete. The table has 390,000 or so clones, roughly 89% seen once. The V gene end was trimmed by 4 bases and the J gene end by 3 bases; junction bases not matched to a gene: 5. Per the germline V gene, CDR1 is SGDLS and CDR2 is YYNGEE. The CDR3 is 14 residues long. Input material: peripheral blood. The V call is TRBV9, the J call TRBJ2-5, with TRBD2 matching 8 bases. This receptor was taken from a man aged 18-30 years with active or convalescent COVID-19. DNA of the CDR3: TGTGCCAGCAGCCAAGCGGGGGCCAAAGAGACCCAGTACTTC. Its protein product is CASSQAGAKETQYF.